Shown below are 24 T cell receptor beta chains from a single sample sequenced in a study of early T cells in non-severe SARS-CoV-2 infection. MiXCR, applied by TCRdb to the 5' RACE reads, yields one record per CDR3 protein. The sample shows 53,000 or so distinct CDR3 sequences, more than 6.5% of them seen only once. Specimen: whole blood. Every receptor here comes from an adult who was a healthcare worker with PCR-confirmed SARS-CoV-2 infection or an uninfected control (not recorded which).

The genes are TRBV5-4 and TRBJ2-7; a weak D match, TRBD2 (6 bases). The V end lost 3 bases, the J end lost 0 bases, and 10 bases lay between the germline ends. The CDR3 totals 14 residues. Germline CDR1 and CDR2: SGHNT and YYREEE (reference sequence). CDR3 residues: CASSSGTGSYEQYF. The CDR3 DNA reads TGTGCCAGCAGCTCCGGGACTGGCTCCTACGAGCAGTACTTC.

This clonotype was seen at least ten times. The CDR3 DNA reads TGTGCCAGCTCGGGGGGACTTTTGAACACTGAAGCTTTCTTT. Translating gives CASSGGLLNTEAFF. The rearrangement uses TRBV18 and TRBJ1-1; tentatively, D is TRBD1 (5 bases). Germline loops: CDR1 KGHSH, CDR2 LQKENI. The CDR3 runs 14 residues. The V end was cut by 6 bases, the J end by 0 bases, with 11 bases between.

This clonotype was counted at least ten times. The genes are TRBV18 and TRBJ2-2; 8 nucleotides agree with TRBD1. After removal of 1 base from V and 2 bases from J, the junction contained 6 bases not matched to a gene. CDR1 is KGHSH, CDR2 LQKENI, per germline. The CDR3 runs 17 residues. CDR3 DNA sequence: TGTGCCAGCTCACCACTCAGCGCAGGGGGCAACACCGGGGAGCTGTTTTTT. It codes for CASSPLSAGGNTGELFF.

This clonotype showed up many times. The J gene is TRBJ2-7, the V gene TRBV6-5, with 11 bases lining up with TRBD2. This CDR3 has 16 residues. Germline lookup yields CDR1 MNHEY and CDR2 SVGAGI. With 5 bases clipped from V and 4 bases from J, the junction kept 10 bases outside the gene matches. CDR3 sequence reads: CASSGSGLAENYEQYF. In nucleotides, the CDR3 is TGTGCCAGCAGTGGATCGGGACTAGCGGAAAATTACGAGCAGTACTTC.

Regarding this clonotype: A read error may explain this, as a much larger clone is one base away. The V and J genes are TRBV3-1 and TRBJ1-6, with 7 bases lining up with TRBD1. CDR1 is LGHDT, CDR2 YNNKEL, per germline (reference sequence). This CDR3 is built from 14 residues. CDR3 in DNA: TGTGCCAGCAGCCCGACAGGGAGAGGATCACCCCTCCTCTTT. Amino acids: CASSPTGRGSPLLF.

This clonotype has ten or more counts. The chain uses TRBV29-1 and TRBJ1-2, with TRBD1 as a possible D gene (6 bases). This CDR3 contains 11 residues. V shed 6 bases and J shed 5 bases, with 10 bases lying between them. CDR1 SQVTM and CDR2 ANQGSEA come from the germline V gene. CDR3 nucleotides: TGCAGCGTCCCACAGGGTTATGGCTACACCTTC. It translates to CSVPQGYGYTF.

V is TRBV28 and J is TRBJ1-2, with a weak D call TRBD1 (6 bases). Germline V gene data show CDR1 as MDHEN and CDR2 as SYDVKM. V was pared by 5 bases and J by 4 bases, with 14 bases between. The CDR3 totals 14 residues. DNA for the CDR3: TGTGCCAGCAGTCCACTGGGGGGGCCCTATGGCTACACCTTC. This codes for CASSPLGGPYGYTF.

This clonotype was observed many times. The gene calls are TRBV24-1 and TRBJ2-5; possible D gene TRBD1, 6 bases. V was trimmed by 5 bases and J by 4 bases, leaving 10 bases between them. Germline CDR1 and CDR2: KGHDR and SFDVKD. This CDR3 has 13 residues. DNA of the CDR3: TGTGCCACCAGTGTGGGGGCAGGAGAGACCCAGTACTTC. This sequence encodes CATSVGAGETQYF.

This clonotype was found once. The chain joins TRBV3-1 to TRBJ2-6; 14 bases match TRBD2. The CDR3 runs 19 residues. Germline V gene sequence: CDR1 LGHDT, CDR2 YNNKEL (reference sequence). The V and J ends lost 4 bases and 4 bases, in that order; junction bases with no gene match: 9. The CDR3 DNA reads as TGTGCCAGCAGCCCCACGACTAGCGGGGGGGCCTTAGGGGCCAACGTCCTGACTTTC. Its protein is CASSPTTSGGALGANVLTF.

This clonotype was seen ten or more times. The rearrangement links TRBV27 to TRBJ1-2; 8 bases are a match to TRBD1. The CDR3 loop spans 18 amino acids. The ends lost 0 bases at V and 8 bases at J; junction bases unmatched: 17. Germline V gives CDR1 MNHEY, CDR2 SMNVEV (reference sequence). In nucleotides, the CDR3 is TGTGCCAGCAGTTTATCTGTCTTGCGTGGGACAGGAAACAGCGGCTACACCTTC. Residues: CASSLSVLRGTGNSGYTF.

This clonotype was counted at least ten times. The rearrangement links TRBV12-3 or TRBV12-4 to TRBJ2-3; D is undetermined. Trimming removed 4 bases from V and 6 bases from J, with 11 bases in between. There are 13 residues in the CDR3. In nucleotides, the CDR3 is TGTGCCAGCAGTTCTTACACCGGCGATACGCAGTATTTT. Protein sequence: CASSSYTGDTQYF.

The chain joins TRBV30 to TRBJ2-7; the D call may be TRBD1 or TRBD2 (5 bases each). V was pared by 2 bases and J by 1 base, with 15 bases between. The CDR3 spans 15 residues. CDR1 and CDR2 (germline): GTSNPN, SVGIG (reference sequence). CDR3 bases: TGTGCCTGGAGTCCCGGGACCGTGGGTTCCTACGAGCAGTACTTC. Translation gives CAWSPGTVGSYEQYF.

The table lists this clonotype with many counts. V usage is TRBV11-2 and J usage is TRBJ1-5, with a possible D match to TRBD1 (6 bases). Germline V gene data show CDR1 as SGHAT and CDR2 as FQNNGV. There are 15 residues in the CDR3. Trimming removed 1 base from V and 2 bases from J, with 9 bases in between. CDR3 in amino acids: CASSLVAGGNQPQHF. CDR3 nucleotides: TGTGCCAGCAGCTTAGTGGCAGGGGGCAATCAGCCCCAGCATTTT. The full variable domain, completed using reference TRBV11-2 and TRBJ1-5, is EAGVAQSPRYKIIEKRQSVAFWCNPISGHATLYWYQQILGQGPKLLIQFQNNGVVDDSQLPKDRFSAERLKGVDSTLKIQPAKLEDSAVYLCASSLVAGGNQPQHFGDGTRLSIL.

This clonotype has at least ten counts. The chain carries TRBV4-3 and TRBJ1-1; the D gene is possibly TRBD1 (6 bases). This CDR3 has 15 residues. Germline V gives CDR1 LGHNA, CDR2 YSLEER. Deletions cut 4 bases from V and 5 bases from J, with 17 bases between. CDR3 in amino acids: CASSPETGIRTEAFF. The CDR3 nucleotides read TGCGCCAGCAGCCCAGAAACAGGGATTAGAACTGAAGCTTTCTTT.

At least ten counts were recorded for this clonotype. This chain links TRBV4-3 with TRBJ1-2, with D hard to call. The CDR3 totals 13 residues. From germline, CDR1 is LGHNA and CDR2 YSLEER. Trimming cost V 0 bases and J 5 bases, with 7 bases left between them. CDR3 sequence: CASSQDRLYGYTF. CDR3 coding DNA: TGCGCCAGCAGCCAAGACAGACTTTATGGCTACACCTTC.

This clonotype was recorded many times. This chain links TRBV6-1 with TRBJ2-1; 7 bases agree with TRBD1. The CDR3 has 15 residues. J was trimmed by 2 bases and V by 5 bases; bases with no gene match: 6. The germline gives CDR1 MNHNS, CDR2 SASEGT. The CDR3 region is CASSQVQGTYNEQFF. CDR3 in DNA: TGTGCCAGCAGTCAAGTACAGGGGACCTACAATGAGCAGTTCTTC.

This chain uses TRBV20-1 with TRBJ1-2; no definite D call. The germline V gene encodes CDR1 DFQATT and CDR2 SNEGSKA (reference sequence). Between the trimmed V and J ends, which lost 0 bases and 8 bases, there was a span of 16 bases. The CDR3 spans 14 residues. CDR3 in DNA: TGCAGTGCTAGAGAGTATCAGGACTGGGCAGGCTACACCTTC. Protein sequence: CSAREYQDWAGYTF.

This clonotype was observed many times. The chain employs TRBV7-8 and TRBJ2-2; D is ambiguous. The CDR3 sequence is 14 residues long. V was cut by 1 base and J by 7 bases, with 10 bases left in between. CDR1 SGHVS and CDR2 FQNEAQ come from the germline V gene. CDR3 loop: CASSLGKGNGELFF. The CDR3 DNA reads as TGTGCCAGCAGCTTAGGCAAGGGTAACGGGGAGCTGTTTTTT. Combining the CDR3 with reference TRBV7-8 and TRBJ2-2 gives the whole variable domain GAGVSQSPRYKVAKRGQDVALRCDPISGHVSLFWYQQALGQGPEFLTYFQNEAQLDKSGLPSDRFFAERPEGSVSTLKIQRTQQEDSAVYLCASSLGKGNGELFFGEGSRLTVL.

To note about this clonotype: A junction boundary mismatches the germline segment, possibly from a read error. The chain links TRBV7-3 to TRBJ2-2; either TRBD1 or TRBD2 may fit D (5 bases each). Germline values: CDR1 SGHTA, CDR2 FQGTGA. The CDR3 covers 14 residues. The CDR3 sequence is CASSPHRNTGELFF. CDR3 sequence (DNA): TGTGCCAGCAGCCCTCACAGGAACACCGGGGAGCTTTTTTTT.

This clonotype has a count of ten or more. The chain links TRBV20-1 to TRBJ1-4; D call uncertain. Looked up from germline, CDR1 is DFQATT and CDR2 is SNEGSKA (reference sequence). This CDR3 is 14 amino acids long. Between the trimmed V and J ends, which lost 3 bases and 0 bases, there was a span of 8 bases. CDR3 residues: CSARPAATNEKLFF. DNA of the CDR3: TGCAGTGCTAGGCCCGCTGCAACTAATGAAAAACTGTTTTTT.

This clonotype was seen many times. The rearrangement uses TRBV12-3 or TRBV12-4 and TRBJ1-6; no clear D. The CDR3 has 14 residues. Trimming shortened V by 2 bases and J by 7 bases, and 9 bases separated the two germline ends. The CDR3 loop is CASSLWQRNSPLHF. Here the CDR3 DNA reads TGTGCCAGCAGTTTATGGCAAAGAAATTCACCCCTCCACTTT.

This clonotype was picked up many times. CDR3 coding DNA: TGTGCCAGCAGATTTACACTAGCGGGGGGGCTGGTAAAGACCCAGTACTTC. Amino acids: CASRFTLAGGLVKTQYF. This chain connects TRBV12-3 or TRBV12-4 to TRBJ2-5, with 13 positions matching TRBD2. The CDR3 extends over 17 amino acids. With V trimmed by 6 bases and J by 6 bases, 13 bases remained unmatched.

This clonotype was detected ten times or more. The chain has TRBV18 and TRBJ1-6; D is unclear. CDR3 length: 15 amino acids. The V end was cut by 2 bases, the J end by 6 bases, with 11 bases between. The germline gives CDR1 KGHSH, CDR2 LQKENI. The CDR3 coding sequence is TGTGCCAGCTCACCAAGGGTGGACCTTAATTCACCCCTCCACTTT. Protein product: CASSPRVDLNSPLHF.

This clonotype was counted ten times or more. The CDR3 DNA reads as TGTGCCAGCAGGCAGACAGGGGTCTATGGCTACACCTTC. Its protein product is CASRQTGVYGYTF. The chain recombines TRBV12-3 or TRBV12-4 with TRBJ1-2; TRBD1 matches 8 bases. The CDR3 covers 13 residues. The ends lost 6 bases at V and 4 bases at J; junction bases unmatched: 4.